The T cell receptor (beta chain) under discussion was sequenced for a study of T cell responses to AZD1222 COVID-19 vaccine. On the study more broadly: Second-dose schedules of about 4 or about 12 weeks were combined. General study findings and limits: Clonal diversity was possibly underestimated, and the donors were mostly white British, with more females. An increase in Spike-specific TCR breadth and depth was observed after two AZD1222 doses.

With regard to this clone: Its antigen is not known.

Germline lookup yields CDR1 MNHEY and CDR2 SMNVEV (reference sequence). The CDR3 runs 15 residues. V lost 0 bases, J lost 3 bases, and 4 bases stayed unmatched. Some clones are missing from TCRdb's copy, which holds only in-frame ones; the method was immunoSEQ multiplex PCR. There are over 120,000 clones in the sample; 92% occur only once, and around 1.9% lies in the top ten. V gene TRBV27 combines with J gene TRBJ1-1; 7 bases fit TRBD1. The source material was peripheral blood, sampled on day 0 of AZD1222 vaccination. The sequence came from an adult in good health. CDR3 DNA sequence: TGTGCCAGCAGTTTATCGAGTACAGGGGACACTGAAGCTTTCTTT. It is translated as CASSLSSTGDTEAFF.